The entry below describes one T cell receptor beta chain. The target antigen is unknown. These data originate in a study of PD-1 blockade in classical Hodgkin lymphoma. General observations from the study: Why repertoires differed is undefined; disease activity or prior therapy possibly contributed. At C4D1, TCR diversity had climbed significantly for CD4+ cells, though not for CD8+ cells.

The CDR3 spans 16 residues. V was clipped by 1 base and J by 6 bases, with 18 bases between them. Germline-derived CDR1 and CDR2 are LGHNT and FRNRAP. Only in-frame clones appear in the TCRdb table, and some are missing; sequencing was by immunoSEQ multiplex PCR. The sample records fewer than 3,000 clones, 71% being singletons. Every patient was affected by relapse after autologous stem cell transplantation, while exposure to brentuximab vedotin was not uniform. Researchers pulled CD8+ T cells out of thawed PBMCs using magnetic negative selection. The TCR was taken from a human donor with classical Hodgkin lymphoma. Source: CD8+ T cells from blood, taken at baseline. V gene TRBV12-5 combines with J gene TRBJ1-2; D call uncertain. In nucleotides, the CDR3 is TGTGCTAGTGGTTTGGGGCAGGTAGCATCGTTCGATGGCTACACCTTC. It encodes CASGLGQVASFDGYTF.